This entry lists 9 T cell receptor beta chains sequenced from one sample in a study of PD-L1 blockade in urothelial cancer. Time point reported: pretreatment peripheral blood. Libraries were prepared by immunoSEQ multiplex PCR; TCRdb keeps only in-frame clonotypes and omits some of them. The sample holds about 52,000 clones; about three quarters are singletons and the top ten take approximately 3.8%. The source material was PBMCs, sampled around atezolizumab (anti-PD-L1) treatment. These receptors were collected from a man between 65 and 80 years old with urothelial cancer.

This clone came up a few times. The chain combines TRBV5-6 with TRBJ2-2; D unclear. Germline CDR1 and CDR2: SGHDT and YYEEEE. The CDR3 has 15 amino acids. Trimming removed 4 bases at V and 0 bases at J, with 10 bases between. The CDR3 region is CASSRRISNTGELFF. The CDR3 coding sequence is TGTGCCAGCAGCCGCAGGATTTCGAACACCGGGGAGCTGTTTTTT.

V gene TRBV11-2 combines with J gene TRBJ2-1, with TRBD2 matching over 7 bases. Looked up from germline, CDR1 is SGHAT and CDR2 is FQNNGV. This CDR3 is built from 17 residues. Trimming took 1 base from V and 2 from J; bases not matched to a gene: 8. CDR3 residues: CASSLVFGEGAYNEQFF. Here the CDR3 DNA reads TGTGCCAGCAGCTTAGTATTCGGGGAGGGCGCCTACAATGAGCAGTTCTTC.

The chain carries TRBV19 and TRBJ2-1; 11 bases are shared with TRBD1. After removal of 5 bases from V and 11 bases from J, the junction contained 11 bases not matched to a gene. The CDR3 length is 15 residues. Looked up from germline, CDR1 is LNHDA and CDR2 is SQIVND (reference sequence). CDR3 amino acids: CASSLRTGGAGQQFF. Written as DNA, the CDR3 is TGTGCCAGTAGTCTTCGGACAGGGGGCGCGGGGCAGCAGTTCTTC.

J is TRBJ2-5 and V is TRBV11-3; 10 bases map to TRBD2. The length of the CDR3 is 14 residues. In germline, CDR1 is SGHNT, CDR2 YENEEA. The V and J ends lost 2 bases and 4 bases, in that order; junction bases with no gene match: 1. CDR3 in amino acids: CASSLSGRGETQYF. DNA of the CDR3: TGTGCCAGCAGCTTAAGCGGGAGGGGAGAGACCCAGTACTTC.

V and J are TRBV18 and TRBJ2-5; 8 positions agree with TRBD1. The CDR3 has 13 amino acids. The germline V gene encodes CDR1 KGHSH and CDR2 LQKENI. The ends lost 6 bases at V and 6 bases at J; junction bases unmatched: 6. The CDR3 nucleotides are TGTGCCAGCTCGCTCCCAGGGGGCCAGACCCAGTACTTC. Protein product: CASSLPGGQTQYF.

This chain uses TRBV19 with TRBJ2-3; D gene uncertain. V was pared by 5 bases and J by 2 bases, with 14 bases between. Germline V CDR1 and CDR2: LNHDA, SQIVND (reference sequence). The CDR3 extends over 15 amino acids. CDR3 sequence reads: CASSRRSRYTDTQYF. The CDR3 nucleotides are TGTGCCAGTAGTCGACGGAGCCGGTACACAGATACGCAGTATTTT.

The CDR3 here is CASSLRAPKEATNEKLFF. CDR3 sequence (DNA): TGTGCCAGCAGCTTGAGGGCCCCTAAGGAGGCAACTAATGAAAAACTGTTTTTT. The rearrangement links TRBV5-8 to TRBJ1-4, with unresolved D. Trimming pared 1 base from V and 0 bases from J, leaving 16 bases between. The CDR3 is 18 residues long. Germline V gives CDR1 SGHTS, CDR2 YDEGEE.

The rearrangement joins TRBV7-6 to TRBJ2-2; TRBD2 matches 12 bases. This CDR3 comprises 18 residues. Unmatched junction bases numbered 12, after V lost 5 bases and J lost 5 bases. The V gene's germline CDR1 is SGHVS and CDR2 FNYEAQ. CDR3 region: CASSPASGGAYDTGELFF. As DNA, the CDR3 is TGTGCCAGCAGCCCCGCTAGCGGGGGGGCCTATGATACCGGGGAGCTGTTTTTT.

The gene calls are TRBV7-2 and TRBJ1-2; no reliable D call. V dropped 0 bases and J dropped 8 bases, with 7 bases sitting between them. Looked up from germline, CDR1 is SGHTA and CDR2 is FQGNSA. The CDR3 loop spans 12 amino acids. CDR3 coding DNA: TGTGCCAGCAGCTTAGCCCGGGGAGGCTACACCTTC. Translating gives CASSLARGGYTF.